The 27 T cell receptor beta chains below all came from one sample that was sequenced in a study of blood T cell repertoires in COVID-19. Produced via immunoSEQ multiplex PCR; TCRdb's table is partial and in-frame only. The sample lists 100,000 to 150,000 clones, around 86% seen once, with approximately 10% in the top ten. Sequenced: peripheral blood. The receptors were sampled from a woman between 65 and 79 years old with COVID-19, enrolled during active disease.

This clone was observed once. The chain recombines TRBV19 with TRBJ1-2; TRBD1 matches at 9 bases. This CDR3 is built from 15 residues. With 9 bases clipped from V and 4 bases from J, the junction kept 12 bases outside the gene matches. Per the germline V gene, CDR1 is LNHDA and CDR2 is SQIVND (reference sequence). The CDR3 sequence: CASTSQQGAPYGYTF. CDR3 DNA: TGTGCCAGCACGTCCCAACAGGGGGCTCCCTATGGCTACACCTTC.

In the case of this clone: The junction departs from the called germline gene at one end, perhaps through a read error. The gene calls are TRBV5-1 and TRBJ2-2; a possible D gene is TRBD1 (6 bases). Germline V gene sequence: CDR1 SGHRS, CDR2 YFSETQ. This CDR3 has 15 amino acids. As DNA, the CDR3 is TGCGCCAGCAGTTTGGGACACGCTAACACCGGGGAGCTGTTTTTT. It encodes CASSLGHANTGELFF.

The chain combines TRBV25-1 with TRBJ2-5; D call uncertain. The germline V and J ends were trimmed by 1 base and 2 bases, with 11 bases remaining between them. The CDR3 runs 15 residues. From germline, CDR1 is MGHDK and CDR2 SYGVNS. CDR3 sequence: CASSELPNRQETQYF. Here the CDR3 DNA reads TGTGCCAGCAGTGAATTACCTAATCGTCAAGAGACCCAGTACTTC.

The V gene is TRBV2, the J gene TRBJ1-2; TRBD1 matches at 7 bases. Germline values: CDR1 SNHLY, CDR2 FYNNEI. J gave up 4 bases and V 6 bases, and 11 bases lay outside the gene matches. The CDR3 totals 15 residues. This chain's CDR3 is CASRATDRPSYGYTF. The CDR3 DNA is TGTGCCAGCAGGGCCACGGACAGGCCCTCCTATGGCTACACCTTC.

V gene TRBV27 combines with J gene TRBJ1-5, with TRBD1 matching 7 bases. CDR1 is MNHEY and CDR2 is SMNVEV in the germline V gene (reference sequence). The CDR3 has 16 amino acids. J gave up 1 base and V 5 bases, and 8 bases lay outside the gene matches. The DNA of the CDR3 is TGTGCCAGCAGTCTGATCGGGACAGCCAGCAATCAGCCCCAGCATTTT. Translation gives CASSLIGTASNQPQHF.

This clone is a singleton in its sample. The chain recombines TRBV2 with TRBJ1-2; weak D call: TRBD1 (6 bases). Trimming removed 4 bases at V and 2 bases at J, with 11 bases between. This CDR3 has 14 amino acids. Germline assignment: CDR1 SNHLY and CDR2 FYNNEI. The CDR3 DNA reads as TGTGCCAGCAGTGGGGGGGGCGCGAACTATGGCTACACCTTC. Translating it yields CASSGGGANYGYTF.

The genes are TRBV5-1 and TRBJ2-7; 9 positions agree with TRBD2. The CDR3 sequence is 17 residues long. Per germline, CDR1 SGHRS and CDR2 YFSETQ. Trimming took 0 bases from V and 4 from J; bases not matched to a gene: 11. The CDR3 sequence: CASSLEAGAGGIYEQYF. CDR3 coding DNA: TGCGCCAGCAGCTTGGAGGCGGGCGCGGGGGGGATTTACGAGCAGTACTTC. The whole variable domain, filled in from reference TRBV5-1 and TRBJ2-7, reads KAGVTQTPRYLIKTRGQQVTLSCSPISGHRSVSWYQQTPGQGLQFLFEYFSETQRNKGNFPGRFSGRQFSNSRSEMNVSTLELGDSALYLCASSLEAGAGGIYEQYFGPGTRLTVT.

This clone was detected only a few times. The V and J genes are TRBV19 and TRBJ2-3, with TRBD2 as a possible D gene (7 bases). V was clipped by 8 bases and J by 4 bases, with 10 bases between them. CDR3 length equals 12 residues. Germline V gene data show CDR1 as LNHDA and CDR2 as SQIVND (reference sequence). The CDR3 loop is CASGGAADTQYF. As DNA, the CDR3 is TGTGCCAGTGGGGGGGCGGCAGATACGCAGTATTTT.

A few counts support this clone. The gene calls are TRBV28 and TRBJ2-1; no firm D call. CDR1 and CDR2 (germline): MDHEN, SYDVKM. The CDR3 has 16 amino acids. The V end was cut by 5 bases, the J end by 2 bases, with 16 bases between. Here the CDR3 reads CASSPRSYRTYNEQFF. The CDR3, as DNA: TGTGCCAGCAGTCCCCGTTCGTACAGAACCTACAATGAGCAGTTCTTC.

The V gene is TRBV28, the J gene TRBJ1-2, with D possibly TRBD1 on 5 matching bases. Germline CDR1 reads MDHEN; CDR2 reads SYDVKM. Trimming removed 2 bases at V and 1 base at J, with 5 bases between. The CDR3 consists of 13 residues. The chain's CDR3 is CASSLRGNYGYTF. The DNA for the CDR3 is TGTGCCAGCAGTTTAAGGGGTAACTATGGCTACACCTTC.

The chain has TRBV6-1 and TRBJ2-5, with 8 positions matching TRBD2. CDR3 length: 17 amino acids. The V gene end was trimmed by 1 base and the J gene end by 4 bases; junction bases not matched to a gene: 11. Germline lookup yields CDR1 MNHNS and CDR2 SASEGT. The CDR3 nucleotides read TGTGCCAGCAGTGAAGGCGGGGGGAGCGGGCTAGGAGAGACCCAGTACTTC. Its protein product is CASSEGGGSGLGETQYF.

Note on this clone: The same CDR3 also results from other DNA sequences found in this sample. The chain couples TRBV19 to TRBJ2-7; D is possibly TRBD1 (6 bases). The length of the CDR3 is 13 residues. Between the trimmed V and J ends, which lost 2 bases and 4 bases, there was a span of 9 bases. From germline, CDR1 is LNHDA and CDR2 SQIVND (reference sequence). As DNA, the CDR3 is TGTGCCAGTAGTATACCCGGGACATACGAGCAGTACTTC. Its protein is CASSIPGTYEQYF.

This chain connects TRBV6-4 to TRBJ2-7, with TRBD1 matching 7 bases. The junction had 7 bases not matched to a gene; V was cut back by 4 bases and J by 7 bases. Germline V gene sequence: CDR1 MRHNA, CDR2 SNTAGT. The CDR3 is 13 amino acids. The CDR3 spells CASSVKQGKEQYF. The CDR3, as DNA: TGTGCCAGCAGTGTGAAACAGGGGAAAGAGCAGTACTTC.

The chain couples TRBV6-5 to TRBJ2-3, with unresolved D. CDR3 length: 12 amino acids. Looked up from germline, CDR1 is MNHEY and CDR2 is SVGAGI. V lost 6 bases and J lost 3, with 7 bases in between. For the CDR3, the DNA is TGTGCCAGCAGGAGGTCGACAGATACGCAGTATTTT. This codes for CASRRSTDTQYF.

The chain links TRBV11-2 to TRBJ1-2, with TRBD1 as a possible D gene (5 bases). The CDR3 loop spans 16 amino acids. The V end lost 1 base, the J end lost 0 bases, and 12 bases lay between the germline ends. Germline V gene lookup returns CDR1 SGHAT and CDR2 FQNNGV. CDR3: CASSLAPGGANYGYTF. The CDR3 coding sequence is TGTGCCAGCAGCTTAGCTCCGGGGGGAGCTAACTATGGCTACACCTTC. The variable domain in full, completed from reference TRBV11-2 and TRBJ1-2, reads EAGVAQSPRYKIIEKRQSVAFWCNPISGHATLYWYQQILGQGPKLLIQFQNNGVVDDSQLPKDRFSAERLKGVDSTLKIQPAKLEDSAVYLCASSLAPGGANYGYTFGSGTRLTVV.

This sequence joins TRBV3-1 (or the pseudogene TRBV3-2) and TRBJ1-6; D not resolved. The CDR3 totals 15 residues. CDR1 and CDR2 (germline): LGHDT, YNNKEL (reference sequence). Trimming pared 0 bases from V and 6 bases from J, leaving 9 bases between. This CDR3 reads CASSQDGRGNSPLHF. DNA for the CDR3: TGTGCCAGCAGCCAAGATGGTCGGGGTAATTCACCCCTCCACTTT.

The gene calls are TRBV7-2 and TRBJ1-2; 8 bases line up with TRBD1. CDR3 length: 15 amino acids. With V trimmed by 5 bases and J by 1 base, 6 bases remained unmatched. Germline CDR1 is SGHTA and CDR2 is FQGNSA. CDR3 sequence (DNA): TGTGCCAGCAGCGCACAGGGGGGAGATAACTATGGCTACACCTTC. It codes for CASSAQGGDNYGYTF.

The chain links TRBV7-9 to TRBJ2-5; 8 positions match TRBD1. Germline loops: CDR1 SEHNR, CDR2 FQNEAQ (reference sequence). The CDR3 loop spans 16 amino acids. V dropped 5 bases and J dropped 5; count of bases not matched to a gene: 13. The CDR3 here is CASSQITQGALETQYF. The CDR3 DNA reads as TGTGCCAGCAGCCAAATCACGCAGGGGGCGTTGGAGACCCAGTACTTC.

The count of this clone is one. The junction and the germline gene differ at one end; a read error may be behind it. This rearrangement joins TRBV13 to TRBJ2-5; 7 nucleotides match TRBD1. The CDR3 covers 13 residues. Germline V gives CDR1 PRHDT, CDR2 FYEKMQ (reference sequence). CDR3 region: CASSIGGAETQYF. Here the CDR3 DNA reads TGTGCCAGCAGCATAGGGGGCGCGGAGACCCAGTACTTC. Together with reference TRBV13 and TRBJ2-5, the CDR3 gives the full variable domain: AAGVIQSPRHLIKEKRETATLKCYPIPRHDTVYWYQQGPGQDPQFLISFYEKMQSDKGSIPDRFSAQQFSDYHSELNMSSLELGDSALYFCASSIGGAETQYFGPGTRLLVL.

The rearrangement joins TRBV6-6 to TRBJ1-6; 7 nucleotides line up with TRBD1. Germline lookup yields CDR1 MNHNY and CDR2 SVGAGI (reference sequence). Trimming removed 7 bases from V and 6 bases from J; junction bases left unmatched: 6. CDR3 length: 14 amino acids. CDR3 protein: CASKRQGLNSPLHF. The CDR3 nucleotides are TGTGCCAGCAAACGACAGGGTCTTAATTCACCCCTCCACTTT.

J is TRBJ2-1 and V is TRBV2; tentatively, D is TRBD2 (5 bases). V lost 6 bases and J lost 7, with 19 bases in between. CDR3 size: 15 residues. Germline V gene sequence: CDR1 SNHLY, CDR2 FYNNEI. The CDR3 spells CASSPIRGNWNEQFF. The CDR3 nucleotides are TGTGCCAGCAGCCCCATCCGGGGTAATTGGAATGAGCAGTTCTTC.

The CDR3 protein is CASSSGHRSSGNTIYF. CDR3 DNA: TGTGCCAGCAGCTCCGGACACAGGAGCTCTGGAAACACCATATATTTT. This chain uses TRBV7-8 with TRBJ1-3, with D tentatively TRBD1 (5 bases). In germline, CDR1 is SGHVS, CDR2 FQNEAQ. The V end was cut by 4 bases, the J end by 0 bases, with 13 bases between. The CDR3 runs to 16 residues.

This chain joins TRBV7-9 and TRBJ1-1, with a possible D match to TRBD1 (6 bases). Per germline, CDR1 SEHNR and CDR2 FQNEAQ (reference sequence). The CDR3 has 13 amino acids. V lost 2 bases and J 10 bases, leaving 14 bases between the germline ends. The CDR3 DNA sequence: TGTGCCAGCAGCTTACACGACAGGCCCCGAGCTTTCTTT. This sequence encodes CASSLHDRPRAFF.

The chain is built from TRBV11-3 and TRBJ2-2; TRBD2 is a possible D gene (7 bases). Germline V lookup: CDR1 SGHNT, CDR2 YENEEA. The CDR3 sequence is 19 residues long. V dropped 5 bases and J dropped 2 bases, with 24 bases sitting between them. CDR3 in amino acids: CASSLKGGPFRVNTGELFF. The CDR3 coding sequence is TGTGCCAGCAGCCTAAAGGGGGGGCCATTTAGGGTCAACACCGGGGAGCTGTTTTTT.

This sequence joins TRBV10-3 and TRBJ1-3; 8 nucleotides match TRBD1. J was trimmed by 4 bases and V by 6 bases; bases with no gene match: 8. CDR1 and CDR2 (germline): ENHRY, SYGVKD. This CDR3 comprises 15 residues. CDR3 residues: CAISGQGRGGNTIYF. The DNA of the CDR3 is TGTGCCATCAGCGGACAGGGAAGGGGGGGAAACACCATATATTTT.

J is TRBJ2-1 and V is TRBV6-5; D is perhaps TRBD1 (6 bases). Trimming took off 2 bases at V and 8 bases at J, with 19 bases between the two ends. The CDR3 spans 16 residues. Germline-derived CDR1 and CDR2 are MNHEY and SVGAGI. The CDR3, as DNA: TGTGCCAGCAGTTACCCTTCGGGACCCAGGGGCGATGAGCAGTTCTTC. Its translation is CASSYPSGPRGDEQFF.

CDR3 bases: TGTGCCAGCTCACCACGGGTCGCGGAGAACACTGAAGCTTTCTTT. Its translation: CASSPRVAENTEAFF. The rearrangement uses TRBV18 and TRBJ1-1, with no clear D. Looked up from germline, CDR1 is KGHSH and CDR2 is LQKENI. The CDR3 is 15 amino acids. The V gene lost 1 base and the J gene lost 1 base, with 10 bases spanning the gap.